The 8 T cell receptor beta chains below were found in one sample sequenced in a study of post-analysis software for immune sequencing data. Their antigen targets remain unknown. Sequencing libraries made from TCR beta cDNA carried unique molecular identifiers. TCRdb passed the PCR reads through MiXCR, listing each CDR3 protein once. This sample yields about half a million distinct CDR3 sequences, of which roughly 34% are seen a single time; about 5.6% belongs to the top ten. General study results and limits: Higher frequency in patients than in controls was seen for roughly five TRBV segments, with TRBV5-6, TRBV5-1 and TRBV20-1 among them.

The sequencing input was blood. These receptors originate from a girl aged 2-17 years with multiple sclerosis.

The chain links TRBV7-9 to TRBJ2-1; D is perhaps TRBD1 (5 bases). The J call could be wrong; TRBJ2-7 is a better fit for the DNA end. The CDR3 is 16 residues long. Germline assignment: CDR1 SEHNR and CDR2 FQNEAQ (reference sequence). CDR3 sequence reads: CASSLAEGVPYNEQYF. In nucleotides, the CDR3 is TGTGCCAGCAGCTTAGCTGAAGGGGTCCCCTACAATGAGCAGTACTTC.

This clonotype was observed a few times. The rearrangement links TRBV9 to TRBJ2-7; TRBD1 or TRBD2 may be the D gene (5 bases each). The better agreement between TRBJ2-5 and the DNA end casts doubt on the J call. Germline V gene data show CDR1 as SGDLS and CDR2 as YYNGEE. This CDR3 region has 13 residues. The CDR3 DNA reads as TGTGCCAGCAGCGAGGACCCGAGGGGGACCCAGTACTTC. Protein product: CASSEDPRGTQYF.

This chain connects TRBV5-1 to TRBJ2-6, with D maybe TRBD1 (6 bases). V shed 2 bases and J shed 0 bases, with 12 bases lying between them. CDR3 length: 17 amino acids. Germline CDR1 SGHRS, CDR2 YFSETQ. Written as DNA, the CDR3 is TGCGCCAGCAGCTTTTCAGGGGTTAACTCTGGGGCCAACGTCCTGACTTTC. Protein product: CASSFSGVNSGANVLTF.

The V call is TRBV27, the J call TRBJ2-5; D could derive from TRBD1 or TRBD2 (7 bases each). The end of the DNA is better explained by TRBJ2-7, so the J call may be wrong. This CDR3 has 13 residues. Germline V gene lookup returns CDR1 MNHEY and CDR2 SMNVEV (reference sequence). This CDR3 is CASSYLRGGEQYF. CDR3 DNA: TGTGCCAGCAGTTACCTCAGGGGGGGCGAGCAGTACTTC.

This clonotype was seen a handful of times. The J gene is TRBJ2-1, the V gene TRBV21-1. TRBV21-1 is marked as a pseudogene. The CDR3 runs to 15 residues. CDR3 in DNA: TGTGCCAGCAGCAAAAGCGGACATCCCTACAATGAGCAGTTCTTC. It is translated as CASSKSGHPYNEQFF.

This clonotype was found a few times. This chain uses TRBV3-1 with TRBJ2-1; tentative D call: TRBD2 (5 bases). The V end was cut by 4 bases, the J end by 0 bases, with 19 bases between. Germline CDR1 reads LGHDT; CDR2 reads YNNKEL (reference sequence). This CDR3 has 18 amino acids. In nucleotides, the CDR3 is TGTGCCAGCAGCCCAACTCCACGGCGGGTACTCTCCTACAATGAGCAGTTCTTC. Residues: CASSPTPRRVLSYNEQFF.

In this sample, this clonotype turned up a few times. The chain is built from TRBV6-6 and TRBJ2-7; D might be TRBD1 or TRBD2, each matching 5 bases. V lost 8 bases and J lost 2, with 7 bases in between. The CDR3 is made up of 11 amino acids. Germline V CDR1 and CDR2: MNHNY, SVGAGI (reference sequence). Written as DNA, the CDR3 is TGTGCCAGCGGGGACGCCTACGAGCAGTACTTC. Translation: CASGDAYEQYF.

The table lists this clonotype with a few counts. The J gene is TRBJ1-6, the V gene TRBV7-2; possible D gene TRBD1, 5 bases. V was clipped by 5 bases and J by 14 bases, with 16 bases between them. The CDR3 covers 13 residues. Germline-derived CDR1 and CDR2 are SGHTA and FQGNSA. The CDR3 DNA is TGTGCCAGCAGCATCCCCGGGACTCAATCCCTCCACTTT. This translates into CASSIPGTQSLHF. The variable domain in full, completed from reference TRBV7-2 and TRBJ1-6, reads GAGVSQSPSNKVTEKGKDVELRCDPISGHTALYWYRQSLGQGLEFLIYFQGNSAPDKSGLPSDRFSAERTGGSVSTLTIQRTQQEDSAVYLCASSIPGTQSLHFGNGTRLTVT.